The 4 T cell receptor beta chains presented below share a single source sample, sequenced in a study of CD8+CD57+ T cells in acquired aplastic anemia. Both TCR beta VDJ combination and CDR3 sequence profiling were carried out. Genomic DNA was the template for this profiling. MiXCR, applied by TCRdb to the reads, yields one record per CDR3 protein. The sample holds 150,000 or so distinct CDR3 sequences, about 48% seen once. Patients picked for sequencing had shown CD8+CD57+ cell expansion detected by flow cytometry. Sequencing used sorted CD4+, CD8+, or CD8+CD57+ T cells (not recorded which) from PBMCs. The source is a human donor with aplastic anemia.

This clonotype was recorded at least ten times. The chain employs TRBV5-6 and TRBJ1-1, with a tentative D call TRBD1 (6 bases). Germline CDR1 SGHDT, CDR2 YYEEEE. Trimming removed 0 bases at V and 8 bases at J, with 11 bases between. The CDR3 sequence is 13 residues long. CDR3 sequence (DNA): TGTGCCAGCAGCTTGGTCGGGGGCCGAGAAGCTTTCTTT. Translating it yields CASSLVGGREAFF.

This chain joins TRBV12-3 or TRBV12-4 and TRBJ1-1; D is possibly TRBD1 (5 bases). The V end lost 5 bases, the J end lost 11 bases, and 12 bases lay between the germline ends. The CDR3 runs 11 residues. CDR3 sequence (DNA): TGTGCCAGCAGTCTAAGGGACCGGGCTTTCTTT. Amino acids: CASSLRDRAFF.

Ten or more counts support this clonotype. CDR3 sequence: CATSSQISDTQYF. The CDR3 DNA reads TGTGCCACCAGCAGTCAGATCTCAGATACGCAGTATTTT. The rearrangement joins TRBV15 to TRBJ2-3; D call uncertain. The germline V and J ends were trimmed by 3 bases and 4 bases, with 8 bases remaining between them. Per germline, CDR1 LNHNV and CDR2 YYDKDF (reference sequence). The CDR3 sequence is 13 residues long.

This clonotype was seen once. The CDR3 here is CASSLAWTGSPGEQYF. The CDR3 DNA reads TGTGCCAGCAGCTTAGCGTGGACAGGTTCCCCGGGGGAGCAGTACTTC. The rearrangement joins TRBV7-6 to TRBJ2-7, with 7 nucleotides matching TRBD1. The CDR3 sequence is 16 residues long. The J segment lost 7 bases and the V segment lost 0 bases, leaving 12 bases of the junction unmatched. Germline CDR1 is SGHVS and CDR2 is FNYEAQ.